These 3 T cell receptor beta chains share one sample of origin, sequenced in a study of Graves' ophthalmopathy and Graves' hyperthyroidism. The study amplified TCR beta CDR3 regions using RNA transcripts. Second-round multiplex PCR came after first-round RT-PCR with HTBI primers. TCRdb called the multiplex PCR reads again in MiXCR, with one record for every CDR3 protein. The sample yields approximately 160,000 distinct CDR3 sequences, approximately 40% seen once. Sample: peripheral blood. These receptors were collected from a man younger than 45 with Graves' ophthalmopathy.

This clonotype has ten or more counts. V and J are TRBV2 and TRBJ1-2, with D tentatively TRBD1 (5 bases). Between the trimmed V and J ends, which lost 4 bases and 3 bases, there was a span of 9 bases. The CDR3 covers 13 residues. CDR1 SNHLY and CDR2 FYNNEI come from the germline V gene. In DNA form, the CDR3 reads TGTGCCAGCAGTGGGGGGATCGACTATGGCTACACCTTC. Translated, it gives CASSGGIDYGYTF.

This clonotype has at least ten counts. V usage is TRBV30 and J usage is TRBJ1-5; D not resolved. Germline V gives CDR1 GTSNPN, CDR2 SVGIG (reference sequence). Trimming shortened V by 2 bases and J by 4 bases, and 9 bases separated the two germline ends. The CDR3 has 13 amino acids. CDR3 DNA: TGTGCCTGGAGTTCAACGGTTAATCAGCCCCAGCATTTT. This translates into CAWSSTVNQPQHF.

This rearrangement joins TRBV10-3 to TRBJ2-7; 7 nucleotides agree with TRBD1. Germline V lookup: CDR1 ENHRY, CDR2 SYGVKD. The CDR3 totals 13 residues. V lost 10 bases, J lost 2 bases, and 8 bases stayed unmatched. CDR3 coding DNA: TGTGCCACCTACGGCCAGGGGGCCTACGAGCAGTACTTC. Protein: CATYGQGAYEQYF.